A single sample is the source of the 7 T cell receptor beta chains below, sequenced in a study of T cell repertoires in cytomegalovirus infection. No antigens are known for them. One entry per CDR3 protein, called by TCRdb with MiXCR from the reads. Of some 940,000 distinct CDR3 sequences in the sample, approximately 32% are singletons; the top ten hold over 10%. The sample here was cultured CD8+ T cells from PBMCs, taken from culture after CMV antigen stimulation. The receptors come from a human donor in good health (CMV status not recorded). Some clones in this sample may be carry-over from other donors' samples.

This rearrangement joins TRBV4-2 to TRBJ2-1; 9 bases are shared with TRBD2. Trimming took 0 bases from V and 3 from J; bases not matched to a gene: 12. The CDR3 extends over 19 amino acids. Per the germline V gene, CDR1 is LGHNA and CDR2 is YNFKEQ. CDR3 amino acids: CASSQDEWVAGESYNEQFF. The CDR3 region has the DNA TGTGCCAGCAGCCAAGATGAGTGGGTAGCGGGGGAGAGCTACAATGAGCAGTTCTTC.

This clonotype appeared many times. This sequence joins TRBV5-1 and TRBJ1-1; the D is unclear. Germline loops: CDR1 SGHRS, CDR2 YFSETQ. With 0 bases removed from V and 4 bases from J, the gap between germline ends came to 7 bases. The CDR3 length is 13 residues. The CDR3 reads CASSLDLSTEAFF. The CDR3 bases are TGCGCCAGCAGCTTGGACCTGAGCACTGAAGCTTTCTTT.

V gene TRBV4-2 combines with J gene TRBJ2-2; tentative D call: TRBD2 (6 bases). Trimming took 2 bases from V and 6 from J, leaving 19 bases between them. The germline CDR1 and CDR2 sequences are LGHNA and YNFKEQ. This CDR3 contains 17 residues. The CDR3 sequence: CASSQILRRDRAGELFF. The DNA for the CDR3 is TGTGCCAGCAGCCAAATCCTTCGGAGGGACCGGGCCGGGGAGCTGTTTTTT.

The V and J genes are TRBV15 and TRBJ1-1; the D gene is possibly TRBD1 (6 bases). Germline-derived CDR1 and CDR2 are LNHNV and YYDKDF (reference sequence). This CDR3 is built from 14 residues. With 2 bases removed from V and 4 bases from J, the gap between germline ends came to 11 bases. CDR3 in DNA: TGTGCCACCAGCAGACCCGGGACACTCACTGAAGCTTTCTTT. Its protein product is CATSRPGTLTEAFF.

This chain uses TRBV15 with TRBJ1-2, with TRBD1 as a possible D gene (6 bases). The CDR3 length is 14 residues. V lost 1 base and J lost 3, with 9 bases in between. Looked up from germline, CDR1 is LNHNV and CDR2 is YYDKDF (reference sequence). The CDR3 reads CATSRAGADYGYTF. CDR3 sequence (DNA): TGTGCCACCAGCAGAGCGGGGGCAGACTATGGCTACACCTTC.

The sample holds many counts of this clonotype. J is TRBJ2-1 and V is TRBV7-9, with D possibly TRBD1 on 6 matching bases. V lost 5 bases to trimming and J lost 8 bases, with 16 bases between them. The CDR3 length is 14 residues. Per the germline V gene, CDR1 is SEHNR and CDR2 is FQNEAQ (reference sequence). The CDR3 loop reads CASSIGQRGDEQFF. CDR3 DNA sequence: TGTGCCAGCAGCATTGGACAGCGCGGCGATGAGCAGTTCTTC.

This clonotype was counted between two and nine times. V gene TRBV6-1 combines with J gene TRBJ2-1, with D tentatively TRBD2 (6 bases). Germline values: CDR1 MNHNS, CDR2 SASEGT. V was shortened by 4 bases and J by 2 bases, with 12 bases between the two germline ends. This CDR3 region has 15 residues. As DNA, the CDR3 is TGTGCCAGCAGTGGGGACTTCCTACCCTACAATGAGCAGTTCTTC. Amino acids: CASSGDFLPYNEQFF.